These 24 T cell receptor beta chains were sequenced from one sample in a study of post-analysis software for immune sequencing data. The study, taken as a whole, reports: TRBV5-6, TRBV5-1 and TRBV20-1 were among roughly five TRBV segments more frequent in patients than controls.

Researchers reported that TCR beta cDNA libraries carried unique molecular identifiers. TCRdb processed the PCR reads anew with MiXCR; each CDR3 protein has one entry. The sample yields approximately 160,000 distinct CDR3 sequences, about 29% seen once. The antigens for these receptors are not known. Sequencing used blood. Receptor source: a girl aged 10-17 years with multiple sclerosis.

The CDR3 DNA is TGTGCCAGCAGCTTAGGGCCGGGGGACGGATCCTACGAGCAGTACTTC. This translates into CASSLGPGDGSYEQYF. The chain joins TRBV7-3 to TRBJ2-7, with D tentatively TRBD2 (6 bases). Germline assignment: CDR1 SGHTA and CDR2 FQGTGA. Trimming took 2 bases from V and 1 from J, leaving 15 bases between them. The CDR3 runs 16 residues. Full variable domain (remainder filled in from reference TRBV7-3 and TRBJ2-7): GAGVSQTPSNKVTEKGKYVELRCDPISGHTALYWYRQSLGQGPEFLIYFQGTGAADDSGLPNDRFFAVRPEGSVSTLKIQRTERGDSAVYLCASSLGPGDGSYEQYFGPGTRLTVT.

Here the CDR3 reads CSATTGEPGEQYF. CDR3 in DNA: TGCAGTGCGACGACAGGGGAACCGGGGGAGCAGTACTTC. V and J are TRBV20-1 and TRBJ2-7, with 8 bases aligning to TRBD1. The CDR3 extends over 13 amino acids. J gave up 7 bases and V 6 bases, and 11 bases lay outside the gene matches. The V gene's germline CDR1 is DFQATT and CDR2 SNEGSKA (reference sequence).

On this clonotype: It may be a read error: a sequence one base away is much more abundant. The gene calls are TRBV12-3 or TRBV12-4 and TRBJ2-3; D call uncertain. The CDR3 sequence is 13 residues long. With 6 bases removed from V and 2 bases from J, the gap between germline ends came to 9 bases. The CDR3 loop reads CASRGWTTDTQYF. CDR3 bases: TGTGCCAGCAGGGGTTGGACCACAGATACGCAGTATTTT.

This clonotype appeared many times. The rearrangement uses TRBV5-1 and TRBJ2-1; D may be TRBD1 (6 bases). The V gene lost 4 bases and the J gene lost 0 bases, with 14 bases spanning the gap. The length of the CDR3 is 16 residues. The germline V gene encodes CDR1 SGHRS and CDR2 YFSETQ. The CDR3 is CASSILTGSSYNEQFF. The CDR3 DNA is TGCGCCAGCAGCATACTAACAGGGAGCTCCTACAATGAGCAGTTCTTC.

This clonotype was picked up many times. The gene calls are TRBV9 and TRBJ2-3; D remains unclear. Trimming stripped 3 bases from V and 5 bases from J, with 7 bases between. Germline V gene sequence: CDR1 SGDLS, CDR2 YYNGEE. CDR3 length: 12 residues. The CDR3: CASSAIGDTQYF. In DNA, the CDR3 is TGTGCCAGCAGCGCCATAGGAGATACGCAGTATTTT.

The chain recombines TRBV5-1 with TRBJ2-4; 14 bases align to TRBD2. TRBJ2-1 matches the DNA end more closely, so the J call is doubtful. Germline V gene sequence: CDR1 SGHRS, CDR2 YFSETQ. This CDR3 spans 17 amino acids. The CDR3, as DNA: TGCGCCAGCAGCTTGGGCATAGGGACTAGCGGGGGCTACGAGCAGTTCTTC. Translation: CASSLGIGTSGGYEQFF.

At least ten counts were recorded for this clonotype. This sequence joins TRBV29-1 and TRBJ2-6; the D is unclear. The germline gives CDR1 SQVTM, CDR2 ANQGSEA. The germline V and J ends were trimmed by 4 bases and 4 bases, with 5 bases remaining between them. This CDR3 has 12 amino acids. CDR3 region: CSVAPGANVLTF. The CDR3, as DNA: TGCAGCGTTGCCCCCGGGGCCAACGTCCTGACTTTC.

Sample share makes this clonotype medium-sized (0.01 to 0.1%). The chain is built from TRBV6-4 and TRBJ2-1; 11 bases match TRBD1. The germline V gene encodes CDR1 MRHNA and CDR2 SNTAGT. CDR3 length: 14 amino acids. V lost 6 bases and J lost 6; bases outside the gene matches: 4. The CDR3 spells CASSPGTGGNEQFF. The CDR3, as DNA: TGTGCCAGCAGCCCCGGGACAGGGGGCAATGAGCAGTTCTTC.

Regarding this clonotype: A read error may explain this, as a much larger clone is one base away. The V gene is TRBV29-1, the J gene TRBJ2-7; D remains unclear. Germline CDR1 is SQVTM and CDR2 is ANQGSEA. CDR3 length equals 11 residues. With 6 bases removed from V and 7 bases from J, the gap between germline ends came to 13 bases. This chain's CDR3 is CSVSWGDEQYF. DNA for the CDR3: TGCAGCGTCTCGTGGGGTGATGAGCAGTACTTC.

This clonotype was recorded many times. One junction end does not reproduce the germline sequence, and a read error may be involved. The CDR3 bases are TGCGCCAGCAGTGAGCCGCGAACTCGAGGTAGCACACATACGCAGTATTTT. Residues: CASSEPRTRGSTHTQYF. V and J are TRBV10-2 and TRBJ2-3; no firm D call. The germline CDR1 and CDR2 sequences are WSHSY and SAAADI. This CDR3 has 17 residues.

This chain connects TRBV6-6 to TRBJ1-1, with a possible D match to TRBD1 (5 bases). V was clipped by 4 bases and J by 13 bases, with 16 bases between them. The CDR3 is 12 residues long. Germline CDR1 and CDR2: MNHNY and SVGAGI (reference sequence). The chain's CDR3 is CASSSNAITGFF. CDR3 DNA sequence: TGTGCCAGCAGTTCTAACGCCATAACAGGTTTCTTT.

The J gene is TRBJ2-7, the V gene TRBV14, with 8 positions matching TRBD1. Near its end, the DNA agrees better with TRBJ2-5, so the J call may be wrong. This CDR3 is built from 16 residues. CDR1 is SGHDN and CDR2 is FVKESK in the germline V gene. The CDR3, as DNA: TGTGCCAGCAGCCAAAGAGGCAGGGGGCTGAGAAAGACCCAGTACTTC. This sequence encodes CASSQRGRGLRKTQYF.

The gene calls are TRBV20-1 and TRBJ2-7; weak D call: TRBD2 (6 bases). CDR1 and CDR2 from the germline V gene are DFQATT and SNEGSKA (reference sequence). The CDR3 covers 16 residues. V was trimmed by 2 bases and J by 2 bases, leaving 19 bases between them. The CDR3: CSARSSRRDFAYEQYF. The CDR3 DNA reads TGCAGTGCTAGAAGTTCTCGTCGGGACTTTGCCTACGAGCAGTACTTC.

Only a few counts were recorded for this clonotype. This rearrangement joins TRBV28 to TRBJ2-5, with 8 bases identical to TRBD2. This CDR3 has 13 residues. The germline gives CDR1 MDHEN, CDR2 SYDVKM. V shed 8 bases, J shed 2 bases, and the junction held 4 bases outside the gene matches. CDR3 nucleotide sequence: TGTGCCAGCGTTGTAGCGGGACAAGAGACCCAGTACTTC. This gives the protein CASVVAGQETQYF. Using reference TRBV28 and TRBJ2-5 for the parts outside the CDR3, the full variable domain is DVKVTQSSRYLVKRTGEKVFLECVQDMDHENMFWYRQDPGLGLRLIYFSYDVKMKEKGDIPEGYSVSREKKERFSLILESASTNQTSMYLCASVVAGQETQYFGPGTRLLVL.

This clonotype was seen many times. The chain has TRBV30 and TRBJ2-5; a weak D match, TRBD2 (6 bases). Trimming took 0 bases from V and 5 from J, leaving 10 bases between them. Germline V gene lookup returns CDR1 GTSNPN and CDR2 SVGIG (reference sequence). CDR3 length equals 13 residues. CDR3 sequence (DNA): TGTGCCTGGAGTGTACCTGGGGGGGAGACCCAGTACTTC. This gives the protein CAWSVPGGETQYF. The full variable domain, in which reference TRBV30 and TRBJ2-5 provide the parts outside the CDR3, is SQTIHQWPATLVQPVGSPLSLECTVEGTSNPNLYWYRQAAGRGLQLLFYSVGIGQISSEVPQNLSASRPQDRQFILSSKKLLLSDSGFYLCAWSVPGGETQYFGPGTRLLVL.

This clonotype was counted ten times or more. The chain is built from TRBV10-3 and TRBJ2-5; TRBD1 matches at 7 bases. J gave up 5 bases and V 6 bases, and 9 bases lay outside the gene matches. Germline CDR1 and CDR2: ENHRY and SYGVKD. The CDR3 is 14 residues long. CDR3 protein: CAIRQGQQGETQYF. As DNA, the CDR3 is TGTGCCATCAGACAGGGACAGCAGGGGGAGACCCAGTACTTC.

The CDR3 region has the DNA TGCAGTGCCCCTGGGACAGGGTCCCTCCACTTT. This sequence encodes CSAPGTGSLHF. This chain uses TRBV20-1 with TRBJ1-6; 9 bases agree with TRBD1. Germline lookup yields CDR1 DFQATT and CDR2 SNEGSKA (reference sequence). Trimming removed 6 bases from V and 14 bases from J; junction bases left unmatched: 5. The CDR3 has 11 amino acids.

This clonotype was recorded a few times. CDR3 DNA sequence: TGTGCCACCACCGGACAGGGACGTTTCGGTGAGCAGTTCTTC. Translation gives CATTGQGRFGEQFF. This chain uses TRBV15 with TRBJ2-1; 8 bases fit TRBD1. Germline V gives CDR1 LNHNV, CDR2 YYDKDF (reference sequence). The CDR3 covers 14 residues. V trimming: 7 bases; J trimming: 9 bases; junction bases outside the gene matches: 11.

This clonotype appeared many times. The CDR3 sequence is CASSADDEEWGEQYF. DNA of the CDR3: TGTGCCAGCAGCGCCGACGACGAGGAGTGGGGCGAGCAGTACTTC. The J gene is TRBJ2-7, the V gene TRBV9; D not certain. The CDR3 runs to 15 residues. Germline V gene sequence: CDR1 SGDLS, CDR2 YYNGEE. V was pared by 3 bases and J by 6 bases, with 19 bases between.

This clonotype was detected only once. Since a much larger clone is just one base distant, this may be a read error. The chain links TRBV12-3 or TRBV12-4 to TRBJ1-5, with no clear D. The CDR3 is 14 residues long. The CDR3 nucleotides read TGTGTCAGCAGTTTGGTAGGGTCGAATCAGCCCCAGCATTTT. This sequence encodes CVSSLVGSNQPQHF.

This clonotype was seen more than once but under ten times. The CDR3: CASSEVAATGYTF. The DNA for the CDR3 is TGTGCCAGCAGTGAAGTGGCAGCCACAGGCTACACCTTC. The chain carries TRBV6-1 and TRBJ1-2; no clear D. The CDR3 extends over 13 amino acids. CDR1 MNHNS and CDR2 SASEGT come from the germline V gene. Trimming took 1 base from V and 8 from J, leaving 11 bases between them.

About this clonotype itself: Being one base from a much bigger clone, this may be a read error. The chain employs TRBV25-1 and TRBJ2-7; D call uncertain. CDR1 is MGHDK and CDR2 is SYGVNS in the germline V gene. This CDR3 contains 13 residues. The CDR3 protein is CASGEAQGHEQYF. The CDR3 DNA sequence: TGTGCCAGCGGTGAAGCCCAAGGGCACGAGCAGTACTTC.

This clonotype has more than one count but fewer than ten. This chain's CDR3 is CASSLFPGVDNSPLHF. In DNA form, the CDR3 reads TGTGCCAGCAGTTTATTCCCAGGAGTGGATAATTCACCCCTCCACTTT. This chain links TRBV28 with TRBJ1-6; D gene uncertain. Per germline, CDR1 MDHEN and CDR2 SYDVKM. The CDR3 loop spans 16 amino acids. V was clipped by 1 base and J by 5 bases, with 12 bases between them.

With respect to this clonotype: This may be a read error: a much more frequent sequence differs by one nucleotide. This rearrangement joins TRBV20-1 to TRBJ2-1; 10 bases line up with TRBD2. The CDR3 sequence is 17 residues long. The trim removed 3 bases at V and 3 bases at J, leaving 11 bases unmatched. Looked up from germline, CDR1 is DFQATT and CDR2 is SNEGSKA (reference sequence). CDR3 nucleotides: TGCAGTGCTAGTGGGACTAGCGACATCTCGATCTACAATGAGCAGTTCTTC. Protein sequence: CSASGTSDISIYNEQFF.